The rows below give T cell receptor beta chains drawn from one sample of a study of T cell responses to AZD1222 COVID-19 vaccine. The protocol was immunoSEQ multiplex PCR, while the TCRdb copy is restricted to in-frame clones and leaves out a portion. The table shows over 70,000 clones, with around 85% occurring only once. The material sequenced was peripheral blood, taken on day 0 of AZD1222 vaccination. All receptors derive from an adult in good health. Both conserved end residues are part of each CDR3. A D gene is named only where the DNA matches it firmly. Size is stated for part of the rows, as once, few or many counts, or as a class when the clone is expanded.

abundance	d_gene	v_gene	j_gene	CDR3nt	CDR3aa
-	-	TRBV6-5	TRBJ2-7	TGTGCCAGCAGCAAGTCATGGGACACCTACGAGCAGTACTTC	CASSKSWDTYEQYF
-	TRBD1	TRBV3-1/TRBV3-2	TRBJ2-1	TGTGCCAGCGGGGGACAGGGATACAATGAGCAGTTCTTC	CASGGQGYNEQFF
-	TRBD1	TRBV5-4	TRBJ2-7	TGTGCCAGCAGGTCCTCCGGGACAGGGGCTAGGGAGCAGTACTTC	CASRSSGTGAREQYF
-	-	TRBV28	TRBJ1-6	TGTGCCAGCAGCGGAGCCACTCGTGTCCCCCTCCACTTT	CASSGATRVPLHF
-	-	TRBV19	TRBJ1-5	TGTGCCACCCGCTACAGTTATAGCAATCAGCCCCAGCATTTT	CATRYSYSNQPQHF
once	TRBD1	TRBV7-9	TRBJ2-2	TGTGCCAGCAGCCCAACAGGACAGGGACACGGCAGCTATACCGGGGAGCTGTTTTTT	CASSPTGQGHGSYTGELFF
-	-	TRBV5-1	TRBJ1-1	TGCGCCAGCAGCTCTCCAAACACTGAAGCTTTCTTT	CASSSPNTEAFF
-	-	TRBV6-1	TRBJ1-2	TGTGCCAGCAGTCCCGGGACACACAACTATGGCTACACCTTC	CASSPGTHNYGYTF
-	-	TRBV2	TRBJ1-4	TGTGCCAGGCTGACTGCAACTAATGAAAAACTGTTTTTT	CARLTATNEKLFF
-	-	TRBV6-5	TRBJ1-2	TGTGCCAGCAGTTACCGAACCGCGTATGGCTACACCTTC	CASSYRTAYGYTF
-	-	TRBV30	TRBJ1-4	TGTGCCTGGAGTGTGGGACTGAATGAAAAACTGTTTTTT	CAWSVGLNEKLFF
-	-	TRBV4-1	TRBJ1-2	TGCGCCAGCAGTTCCGGGACGAACTATGGCTACACCTTC	CASSSGTNYGYTF
-	-	TRBV6-5	TRBJ1-2	TGTGCCAGCAGTACCACACCACAGGGTCACGATGGCTACACCTTC	CASSTTPQGHDGYTF
medium-sized	-	TRBV29-1	TRBJ1-2	TGCAGCGTTGCCTTTCCCGGGACTCTAGTTAGGGACGGCTACACCTTC	CSVAFPGTLVRDGYTF
-	-	TRBV6-5	TRBJ1-5	TGTGCCAGCAGTTCCGCTCGGACGGAGAATCAGCCCCAGCATTTT	CASSSARTENQPQHF
-	TRBD1	TRBV4-2	TRBJ2-2	TGTGCCAGCAGCCACCCTGGGACAGAGAACACCGGGGAGCTGTTTTTT	CASSHPGTENTGELFF
-	TRBD1	TRBV5-1	TRBJ1-2	TGCGCCAGCAGCTTGGAGGCCGGACAGGGGTATGGCTACACCTTC	CASSLEAGQGYGYTF
-	-	TRBV7-9	TRBJ1-6	TGTGCCAGCAGCGCGACAGACTCTAATTCACCCCTCCACTTT	CASSATDSNSPLHF
-	TRBD1	TRBV6-6	TRBJ2-7	TGTGCCAGCAGTTACGGGACAGGAGCCTACGAGCAGTACTTC	CASSYGTGAYEQYF
-	-	TRBV6-5	TRBJ1-1	TGTGCCAGCAGGTCGACGGTGAACACTGAAGCTTTCTTT	CASRSTVNTEAFF
-	-	TRBV5-1	TRBJ1-2	TGCGCCAGCAGCAACTGGGCGCAGTCTCCCGGTGGCTACACCTTC	CASSNWAQSPGGYTF